The 3 T cell receptor beta chains below come from one sample, sequenced in a study of T cell repertoires in cytomegalovirus infection. TCRdb used MiXCR to reprocess the reads, holding one entry per CDR3 protein. The sample includes 900,000 to 950,000 distinct CDR3 sequences, roughly 30% seen only once; the top ten take about 14%. The antigens of these receptors remain unknown. This specimen consisted of cultured CD8+ T cells from PBMCs, obtained from culture after CMV antigen stimulation. These receptors originate from a human donor in good health (CMV status not recorded). Some clones in this sample may be carry-over from other donors' samples.

Note on this clonotype: A much bigger clone sits one base away, suggesting this may be a read error. This chain joins TRBV27 and TRBJ1-5; no firm D call. This CDR3 region has 15 residues. Looked up from germline, CDR1 is MNHEY and CDR2 is SMNVEV (reference sequence). Trimming took 4 bases from V and 3 from J, leaving 13 bases between them. This CDR3 reads CASSSGVQHNQPQHF. The CDR3 DNA reads TGTGCCAGCAGTTCCGGGGTCCAACACAATCAGCCCCAGCATTTT.

The rearrangement uses TRBV6-5 and TRBJ1-6; TRBD1 matches at 8 bases. CDR3 size: 17 residues. The germline V gene encodes CDR1 MNHEY and CDR2 SVGAGI. J lost 9 bases, V lost 2 bases, and 12 bases had no gene match. The CDR3 DNA is TGTGCCAGCAGTTACGCGGCGGCGGGACAGGTTATTTCACCCCTCCACTTT. Translation gives CASSYAAAGQVISPLHF.

The genes are TRBV10-3 and TRBJ2-2; 8 bases fit TRBD2. Losses at the gene ends were 11 bases for V and 6 bases for J; bases not matched to a gene: 8. The CDR3 covers 13 residues. In germline, CDR1 is ENHRY, CDR2 SYGVKD. The DNA for the CDR3 is TGTGCCGCTGGGACTAGTTCCGCCGGGGAGCTGTTTTTT. Its protein is CAAGTSSAGELFF.